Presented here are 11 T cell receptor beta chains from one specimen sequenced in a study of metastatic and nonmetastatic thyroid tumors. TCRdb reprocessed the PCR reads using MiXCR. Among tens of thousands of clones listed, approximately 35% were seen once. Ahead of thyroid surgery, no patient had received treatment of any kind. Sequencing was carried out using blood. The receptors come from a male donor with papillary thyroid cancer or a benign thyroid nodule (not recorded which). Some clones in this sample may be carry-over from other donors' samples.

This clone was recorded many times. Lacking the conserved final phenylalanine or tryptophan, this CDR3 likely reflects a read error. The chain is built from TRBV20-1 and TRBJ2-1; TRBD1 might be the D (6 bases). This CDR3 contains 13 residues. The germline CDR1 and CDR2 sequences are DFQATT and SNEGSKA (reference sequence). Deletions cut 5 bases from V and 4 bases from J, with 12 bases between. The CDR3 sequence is CSAVTGTYNEQFV. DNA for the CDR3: TGCAGTGCTGTGACAGGAACATACAATGAGCAGTTCGTC.

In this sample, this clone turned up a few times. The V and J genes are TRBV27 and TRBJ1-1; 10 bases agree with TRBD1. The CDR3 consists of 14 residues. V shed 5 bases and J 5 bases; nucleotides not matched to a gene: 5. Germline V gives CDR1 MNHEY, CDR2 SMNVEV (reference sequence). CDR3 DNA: TGTGCCAGCAGTACTGACAGGGGGCGGACTGAAGCTTTCTTT. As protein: CASSTDRGRTEAFF.

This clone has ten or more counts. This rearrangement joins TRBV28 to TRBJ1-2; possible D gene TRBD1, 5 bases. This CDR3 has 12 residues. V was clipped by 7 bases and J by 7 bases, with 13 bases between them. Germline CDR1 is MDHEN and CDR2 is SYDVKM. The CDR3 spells CASTGQARGYTF. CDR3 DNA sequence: TGTGCCAGCACGGGGCAGGCTCGTGGCTACACCTTC.

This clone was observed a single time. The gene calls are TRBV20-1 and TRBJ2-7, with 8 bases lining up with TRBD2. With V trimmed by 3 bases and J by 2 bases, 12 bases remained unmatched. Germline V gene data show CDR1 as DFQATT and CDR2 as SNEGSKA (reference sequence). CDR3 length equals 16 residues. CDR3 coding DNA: TGCAGTGCTAGGGCGGTGACCGGGAGGGACCCCTACGAGCAGTACTTC. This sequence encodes CSARAVTGRDPYEQYF.

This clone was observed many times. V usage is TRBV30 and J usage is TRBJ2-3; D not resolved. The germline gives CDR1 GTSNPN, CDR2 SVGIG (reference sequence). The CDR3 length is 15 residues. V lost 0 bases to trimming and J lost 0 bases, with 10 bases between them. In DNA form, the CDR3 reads TGTGCCTGGAGTGTAGGGTTGCGGAGCACAGATACGCAGTATTTT. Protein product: CAWSVGLRSTDTQYF.

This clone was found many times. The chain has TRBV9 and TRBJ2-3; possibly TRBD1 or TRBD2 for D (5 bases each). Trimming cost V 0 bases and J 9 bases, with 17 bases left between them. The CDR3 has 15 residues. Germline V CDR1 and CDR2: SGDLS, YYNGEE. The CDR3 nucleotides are TGTGCCAGCAGCGTAGTGGGGGTGGGGACGGACACGCAGTATTTT. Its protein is CASSVVGVGTDTQYF. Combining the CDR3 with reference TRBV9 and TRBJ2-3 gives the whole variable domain DSGVTQTPKHLITATGQRVTLRCSPRSGDLSVYWYQQSLDQGLQFLIQYYNGEERAKGNILERFSAQQFPDLHSELNLSSLELGDSALYFCASSVVGVGTDTQYFGPGTRLTVL.

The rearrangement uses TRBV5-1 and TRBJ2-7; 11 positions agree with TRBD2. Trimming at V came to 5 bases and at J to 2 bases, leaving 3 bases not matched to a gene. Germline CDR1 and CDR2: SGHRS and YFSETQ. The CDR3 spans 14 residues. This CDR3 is CASRLTSGTYEQYF. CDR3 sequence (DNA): TGCGCCAGCAGGTTGACTAGCGGGACCTACGAGCAGTACTTC.

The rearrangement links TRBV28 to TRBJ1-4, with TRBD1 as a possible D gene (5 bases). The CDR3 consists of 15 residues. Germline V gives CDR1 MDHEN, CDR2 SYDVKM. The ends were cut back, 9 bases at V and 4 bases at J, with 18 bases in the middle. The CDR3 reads CASLRRGPNNEKLFF. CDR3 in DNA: TGTGCCAGTTTGCGTCGGGGACCGAATAATGAAAAACTGTTTTTT.

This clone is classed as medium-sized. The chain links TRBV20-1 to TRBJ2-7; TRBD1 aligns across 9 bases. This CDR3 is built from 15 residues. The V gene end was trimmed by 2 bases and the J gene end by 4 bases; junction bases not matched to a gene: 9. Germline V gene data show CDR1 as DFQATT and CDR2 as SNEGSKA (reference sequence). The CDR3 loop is CSARNFGTGIYEQYF. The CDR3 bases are TGCAGTGCTAGAAATTTTGGGACAGGGATTTACGAGCAGTACTTC.

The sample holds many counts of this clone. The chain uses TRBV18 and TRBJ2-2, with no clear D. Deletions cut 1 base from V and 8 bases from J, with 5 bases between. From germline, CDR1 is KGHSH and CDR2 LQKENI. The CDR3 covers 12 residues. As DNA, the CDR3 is TGTGCCAGCTCACCACAGGTGGGGGAGCTGTTTTTT. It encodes CASSPQVGELFF.

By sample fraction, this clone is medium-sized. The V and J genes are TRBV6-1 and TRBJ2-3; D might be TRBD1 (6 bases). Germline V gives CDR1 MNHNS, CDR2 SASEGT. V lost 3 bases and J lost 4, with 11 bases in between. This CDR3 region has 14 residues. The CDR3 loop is CASSDRGGPDTQYF. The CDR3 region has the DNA TGTGCCAGCAGTGACAGGGGTGGTCCAGATACGCAGTATTTT.